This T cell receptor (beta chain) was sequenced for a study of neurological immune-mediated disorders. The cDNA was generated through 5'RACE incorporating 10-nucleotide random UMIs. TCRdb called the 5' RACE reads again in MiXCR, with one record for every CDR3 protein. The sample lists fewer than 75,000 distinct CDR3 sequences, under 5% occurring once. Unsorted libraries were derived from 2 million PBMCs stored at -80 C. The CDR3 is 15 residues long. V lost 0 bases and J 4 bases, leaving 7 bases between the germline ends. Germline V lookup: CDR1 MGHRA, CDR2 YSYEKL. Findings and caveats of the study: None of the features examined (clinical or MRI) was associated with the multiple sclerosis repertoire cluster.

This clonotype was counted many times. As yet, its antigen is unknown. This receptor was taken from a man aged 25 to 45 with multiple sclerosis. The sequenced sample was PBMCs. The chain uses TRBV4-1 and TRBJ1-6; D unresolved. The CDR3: CASSQDPTYNSPLHF. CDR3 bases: TGCGCCAGCAGCCAAGACCCCACGTATAATTCACCCCTCCACTTT.